One sample yielded the 14 T cell receptor beta chains listed below, sequenced in a study of cytomegalovirus exposure and HLA in healthy donors. In the PCR, 60 Vbeta and 13 Jbeta primers were used. Measured with immunoSEQ multiplex PCR; TCRdb has only the in-frame clones, and not every one. The sample has about 150,000 clones; about 60% are singletons. Input material: PBMCs. The source of these receptors is an older woman in good health and CMV-seropositive.

The chain links TRBV6-5 to TRBJ1-2; 9 nucleotides match TRBD1. After removal of 6 bases from V and 5 bases from J, the junction contained 4 bases not matched to a gene. Germline CDR1 reads MNHEY; CDR2 reads SVGAGI. CDR3 length equals 13 residues. CDR3 loop: CASSTGGAYGYTF. Here the CDR3 DNA reads TGTGCCAGCAGCACAGGGGGCGCTTATGGCTACACCTTC.

The V gene is TRBV5-4, the J gene TRBJ2-7, with 11 bases matching TRBD2. J lost 12 bases, V lost 3 bases, and 5 bases had no gene match. CDR1 is SGHNT, CDR2 YYREEE, per germline (reference sequence). The length of the CDR3 is 12 residues. The CDR3 sequence: CASSSEGTSGYF. CDR3 DNA: TGTGCCAGCAGCTCGGAGGGGACTAGCGGGTACTTC. Drawing the rest from reference TRBV5-4 and TRBJ2-7, the complete variable domain is ETGVTQSPTHLIKTRGQQVTLRCSSQSGHNTVSWYQQALGQGPQFIFQYYREEENGRGNFPPRFSGLQFPNYSSELNVNALELDDSALYLCASSSEGTSGYFGPGTRLTVT.

The rearrangement links TRBV9 to TRBJ2-7, with D maybe TRBD1 (5 bases). CDR1 is SGDLS, CDR2 YYNGEE, per germline. The CDR3 is 14 amino acids. V shed 4 bases and J shed 2 bases, with 13 bases lying between them. This CDR3 reads CASSPQGPPYEQYF. The CDR3 region has the DNA TGTGCCAGCAGCCCCCAGGGTCCCCCCTACGAGCAGTACTTC.

This clone was seen just once. The chain has TRBV28 and TRBJ2-1; D gene uncertain. The CDR3 consists of 13 residues. CDR1 MDHEN and CDR2 SYDVKM come from the germline V gene. V lost 6 bases and J 6 bases, leaving 12 bases between the germline ends. As DNA, the CDR3 is TGTGCCAGCAGCCTCGGTTACCGCAATGAGCAGTTCTTC. Translation gives CASSLGYRNEQFF. Full variable domain (rest looked up from reference TRBV28 and TRBJ2-1): DVKVTQSSRYLVKRTGEKVFLECVQDMDHENMFWYRQDPGLGLRLIYFSYDVKMKEKGDIPEGYSVSREKKERFSLILESASTNQTSMYLCASSLGYRNEQFFGPGTRLTVL.

The rearrangement joins TRBV4-1 to TRBJ2-3, with 14 bases lining up with TRBD2. CDR3 length equals 22 residues. The germline CDR1 and CDR2 sequences are MGHRA and YSYEKL. The trim removed 1 base at V and 5 bases at J, leaving 20 bases unmatched. For the CDR3, the DNA is TGCGCCAGCAGCCAAGTGGGGCCGACGGGACTAGCGGGAGCCCAGGTCAGAGATACGCAGTATTTT. It is translated as CASSQVGPTGLAGAQVRDTQYF.

The DNA for the CDR3 is TGTGCCAGCAGCGGGACTAGCGGGAGATGGAATGAGCAGTTCTTC. Translating gives CASSGTSGRWNEQFF. This chain uses TRBV5-4 with TRBJ2-1; TRBD2 matches 14 bases. The germline V gene encodes CDR1 SGHNT and CDR2 YYREEE (reference sequence). CDR3 size: 15 residues. V shed 4 bases, J shed 7 bases, and the junction held 4 bases outside the gene matches.

The chain is built from TRBV9 and TRBJ2-3; D might be TRBD2 (5 bases). The CDR3 spans 13 residues. The V end lost 4 bases, the J end lost 1 base, and 7 bases lay between the germline ends. Germline V gene sequence: CDR1 SGDLS, CDR2 YYNGEE. The DNA for the CDR3 is TGTGCCAGCAGCCGAGCGGGCACAGATACGCAGTATTTT. Its translation is CASSRAGTDTQYF. The complete variable domain, with remaining parts taken from reference TRBV9 and TRBJ2-3, reads DSGVTQTPKHLITATGQRVTLRCSPRSGDLSVYWYQQSLDQGLQFLIQYYNGEERAKGNILERFSAQQFPDLHSELNLSSLELGDSALYFCASSRAGTDTQYFGPGTRLTVL.

V gene TRBV6-5 combines with J gene TRBJ2-1; 9 nucleotides align to TRBD2. The CDR3 extends over 15 amino acids. Unmatched junction bases numbered 12, after V lost 6 bases and J lost 9 bases. Germline V gene data show CDR1 as MNHEY and CDR2 as SVGAGI. CDR3 DNA sequence: TGTGCCAGCAGAGACGGCGGGAGGGCCACGGGTGAGCAGTTCTTC. Its protein product is CASRDGGRATGEQFF.

The chain recombines TRBV9 with TRBJ2-7; D may be TRBD2 (7 bases). Trimming cost V 2 bases and J 5 bases, with 20 bases left between them. CDR3 length: 16 residues. The germline V gene has CDR1 SGDLS and CDR2 YYNGEE. CDR3 DNA sequence: TGTGCCAGCAGCGTGCGGGGGACACATGCCGGGGACGAGCAGTACTTC. Its protein product is CASSVRGTHAGDEQYF.

The chain carries TRBV9 and TRBJ1-2, with a weak D call TRBD1 (5 bases). The germline V gene has CDR1 SGDLS and CDR2 YYNGEE. This CDR3 is 13 amino acids long. V was pared by 3 bases and J by 3 bases, with 9 bases between. The DNA for the CDR3 is TGTGCCAGCAGCGGGGGGGGTGACTATGGCTACACCTTC. Translation: CASSGGGDYGYTF.

The chain employs TRBV29-1 and TRBJ2-2, with D possibly being TRBD2 (6 bases). The CDR3 totals 15 residues. V shed 4 bases and J shed 0 bases, with 12 bases lying between them. The germline V gene has CDR1 SQVTM and CDR2 ANQGSEA. CDR3: CSVGTGLSNTGELFF. DNA of the CDR3: TGCAGCGTTGGAACGGGACTTTCGAACACCGGGGAGCTGTTTTTT.

The genes are TRBV15 and TRBJ1-2; TRBD1 aligns across 7 bases. V shed 0 bases, J shed 7 bases, and the junction held 8 bases outside the gene matches. The CDR3 runs to 15 residues. Germline V gene lookup returns CDR1 LNHNV and CDR2 YYDKDF (reference sequence). The chain's CDR3 is CATSRDVQRGLGYTF. In DNA form, the CDR3 reads TGTGCCACCAGCAGAGATGTGCAGAGGGGGCTTGGCTACACCTTC.

The chain couples TRBV2 to TRBJ2-3, with D perhaps matching TRBD2 (5 bases). Germline V CDR1 and CDR2: SNHLY, FYNNEI. The CDR3 is made up of 15 amino acids. Trimming took off 6 bases at V and 4 bases at J, with 17 bases between the two ends. The CDR3 DNA reads TGTGCCAGCAGAGTCGGAACTAGGGTGTCAGATACGCAGTATTTT. Its translation: CASRVGTRVSDTQYF.

The chain recombines TRBV28 with TRBJ2-5, with D uncertain. CDR3 length: 11 amino acids. Per germline, CDR1 MDHEN and CDR2 SYDVKM. Trimming cost V 4 bases and J 11 bases, with 11 bases left between them. CDR3: CASSSPGEQYF. CDR3 nucleotide sequence: TGTGCCAGCAGTTCCCCCGGTGAGCAGTACTTC.